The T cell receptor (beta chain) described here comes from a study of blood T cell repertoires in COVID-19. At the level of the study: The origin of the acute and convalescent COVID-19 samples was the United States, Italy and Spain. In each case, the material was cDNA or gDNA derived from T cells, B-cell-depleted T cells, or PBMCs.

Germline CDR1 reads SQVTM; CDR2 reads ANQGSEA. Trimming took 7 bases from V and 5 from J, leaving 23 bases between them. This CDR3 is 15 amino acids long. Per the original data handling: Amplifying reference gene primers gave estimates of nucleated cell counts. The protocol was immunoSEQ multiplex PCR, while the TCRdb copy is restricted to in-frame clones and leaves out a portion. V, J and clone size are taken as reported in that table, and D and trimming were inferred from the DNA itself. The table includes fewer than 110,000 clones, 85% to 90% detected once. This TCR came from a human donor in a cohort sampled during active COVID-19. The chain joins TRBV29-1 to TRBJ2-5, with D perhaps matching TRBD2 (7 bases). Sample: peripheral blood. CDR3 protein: CSGWGRRGAMETQYF. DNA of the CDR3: TGCAGCGGTTGGGGACGTCGGGGGGCTATGGAGACCCAGTACTTC.